This TCR beta chain was identified during a study of blood T cells in healthy people across ages. Primers used in a second PCR of roughly 6 to 11 cycles were a sample-barcoded 5' primer and a J-beta primer mix. TCRdb processed the 5' RACE reads anew with MiXCR; each CDR3 protein has one entry. Among hundreds of thousands of distinct CDR3 sequences, roughly three fifths were seen once, and the ten largest hold 20% to 30%. The length of the CDR3 is 17 residues. Germline-derived CDR1 and CDR2 are SGDLS and YYNGEE. V was pared by 3 bases and J by 0 bases, with 16 bases between. The source material was blood. The TCR sequence derives from a man between 40 and 49 years old in good health. The chain couples TRBV9 to TRBJ2-1; TRBD2 is a possible D gene (5 bases). The CDR3: CASSALAGVSSYNEQFF. The CDR3 nucleotides are TGTGCCAGCAGCGCCCTAGCCGGGGTTAGCTCCTACAATGAGCAGTTCTTC.